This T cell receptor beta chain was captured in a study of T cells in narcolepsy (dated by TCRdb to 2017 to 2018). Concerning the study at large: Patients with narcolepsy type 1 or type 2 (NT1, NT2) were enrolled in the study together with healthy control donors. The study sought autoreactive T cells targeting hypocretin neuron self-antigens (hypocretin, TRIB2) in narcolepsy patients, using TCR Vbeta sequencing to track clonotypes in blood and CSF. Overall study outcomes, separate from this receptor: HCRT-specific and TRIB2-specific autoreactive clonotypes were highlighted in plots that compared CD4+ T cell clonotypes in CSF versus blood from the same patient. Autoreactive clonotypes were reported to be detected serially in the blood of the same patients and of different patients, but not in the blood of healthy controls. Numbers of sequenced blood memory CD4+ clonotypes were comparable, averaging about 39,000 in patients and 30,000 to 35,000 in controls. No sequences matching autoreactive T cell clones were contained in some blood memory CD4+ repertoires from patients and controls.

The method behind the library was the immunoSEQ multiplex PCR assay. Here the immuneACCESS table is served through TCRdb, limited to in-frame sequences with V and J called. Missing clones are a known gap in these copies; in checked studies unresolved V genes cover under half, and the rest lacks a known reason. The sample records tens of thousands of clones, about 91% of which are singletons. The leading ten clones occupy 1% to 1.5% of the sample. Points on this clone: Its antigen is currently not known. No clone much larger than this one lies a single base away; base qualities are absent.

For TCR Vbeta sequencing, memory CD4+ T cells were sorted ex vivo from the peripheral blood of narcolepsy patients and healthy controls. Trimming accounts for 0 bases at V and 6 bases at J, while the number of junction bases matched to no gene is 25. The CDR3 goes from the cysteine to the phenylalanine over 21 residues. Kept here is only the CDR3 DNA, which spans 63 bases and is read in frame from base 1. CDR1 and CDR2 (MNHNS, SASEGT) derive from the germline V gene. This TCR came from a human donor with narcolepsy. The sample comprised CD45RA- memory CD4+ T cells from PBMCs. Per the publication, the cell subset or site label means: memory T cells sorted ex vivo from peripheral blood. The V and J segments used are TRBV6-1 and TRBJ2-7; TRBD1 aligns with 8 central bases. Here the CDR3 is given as CASSEAALPQKWTGPRREQYF. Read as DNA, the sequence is TGTGCCAGCAGTGAAGCGGCACTACCCCAAAAGTGGACAGGGCCGAGGCGCGAGCAGTACTTC.